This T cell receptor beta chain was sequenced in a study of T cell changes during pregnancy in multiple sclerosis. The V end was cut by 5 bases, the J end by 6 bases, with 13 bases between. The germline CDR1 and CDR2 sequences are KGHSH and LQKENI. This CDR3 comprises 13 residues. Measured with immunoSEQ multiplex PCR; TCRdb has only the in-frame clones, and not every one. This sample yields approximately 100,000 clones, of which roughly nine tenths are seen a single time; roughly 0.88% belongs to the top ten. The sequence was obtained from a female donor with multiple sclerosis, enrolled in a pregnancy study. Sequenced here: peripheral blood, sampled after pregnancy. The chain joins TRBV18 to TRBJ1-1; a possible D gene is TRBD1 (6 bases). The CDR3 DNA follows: TGTGCCAGCTCAAGGTCACAGGGCTCTGAAGCTTTCTTT. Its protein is CASSRSQGSEAFF.